Each of the 9 T cell receptor beta chains below was sequenced from the same sample in a study of T-cell memory formation after mild COVID-19. TCRdb re-analysed the 5' RACE reads in MiXCR, keeping a single row per CDR3 protein. The sample records roughly 450,000 distinct CDR3 sequences, 18% being singletons. The specimen sequenced was PBMCs or a T cell subset sorted from them (not recorded which). These receptors originate from an adult woman who had mild COVID-19 (a few samples of this study predate the infection). Cell type and time point are not known.

This clonotype turned up a few times. This chain joins TRBV7-2 and TRBJ2-2, with D unclear. The CDR3 length is 14 residues. V was pared by 5 bases and J by 3 bases, with 10 bases between. Looked up from germline, CDR1 is SGHTA and CDR2 is FQGNSA. The CDR3 region is CASSRQPDTGELFF. DNA of the CDR3: TGTGCCAGCAGCCGACAACCGGACACCGGGGAGCTGTTTTTT.

This sequence joins TRBV29-1 and TRBJ1-2; D remains ambiguous. Germline-derived CDR1 and CDR2 are SQVTM and ANQGSEA. The CDR3 sequence is 15 residues long. V was trimmed by 7 bases and J by 3 bases, leaving 21 bases between them. CDR3 in DNA: TGCAGCGGCATTTTGGAGGGCCCCGAGGACTATGGCTACACCTTC. Protein sequence: CSGILEGPEDYGYTF.

CDR3 DNA: TGTGCCAGCAGCCCTGTAGTGGGGGTCTGGGACGAGCAGTACTTC. This gives the protein CASSPVVGVWDEQYF. The chain has TRBV7-8 and TRBJ2-7; D tentatively fits TRBD1 or TRBD2 (5 bases each). This CDR3 is 15 amino acids long. V was trimmed by 5 bases and J by 5 bases, leaving 19 bases between them. The germline CDR1 and CDR2 sequences are SGHVS and FQNEAQ.

In this sample, this clonotype turned up many times. The V and J genes are TRBV12-3 or TRBV12-4 and TRBJ2-2; no firm D call. V was trimmed by 3 bases and J by 6 bases, leaving 2 bases between them. The length of the CDR3 is 11 residues. DNA for the CDR3: TGTGCCAGCAGTTTCGCCGGGGAGCTGTTTTTT. It codes for CASSFAGELFF.

The chain combines TRBV4-1 with TRBJ1-2, with D tentatively TRBD1 (6 bases). From germline, CDR1 is MGHRA and CDR2 YSYEKL. Trimming pared 3 bases from V and 2 bases from J, leaving 16 bases between. This CDR3 contains 16 residues. CDR3 in DNA: TGCGCCAGCAGCCATCCTCGGACAGCGCAGAACTATGGCTACACCTTC. Protein product: CASSHPRTAQNYGYTF.

This clonotype was detected ten times or more. The J gene is TRBJ2-7, the V gene TRBV5-5, with D uncertain. Germline values: CDR1 SGHKS, CDR2 YYEKEE (reference sequence). V dropped 0 bases and J dropped 6 bases, with 10 bases sitting between them. This CDR3 has 13 amino acids. CDR3 nucleotides: TGTGCCAGCAGCTTGGGACTTTATGGCGAGCAGTACTTC. It codes for CASSLGLYGEQYF.

In its sample, this clonotype was seen a few times. The rearrangement joins TRBV7-3 to TRBJ2-1; TRBD2 matches at 10 bases. V shed 5 bases and J 6 bases; nucleotides not matched to a gene: 10. Per the germline V gene, CDR1 is SGHTA and CDR2 is FQGTGA. The CDR3 is made up of 16 amino acids. CDR3 sequence (DNA): TGTGCCAGCAGCCCTAGCGGGGGCCTTTTCTCCAATGAGCAGTTCTTC. Its translation: CASSPSGGLFSNEQFF.

The chain combines TRBV20-1 with TRBJ2-7; 12 bases are shared with TRBD2. Trimming cost V 5 bases and J 1 base; bases outside gene matches: 3. The CDR3 has 14 residues. Germline CDR1 and CDR2: DFQATT and SNEGSKA (reference sequence). The CDR3 region has the DNA TGCAGTGCTTATCTAGCGGGAGGGTCCTACGAGCAGTACTTC. Protein: CSAYLAGGSYEQYF.

This clonotype was seen only a few times. This chain connects TRBV30 to TRBJ2-1; TRBD2 is a possible D gene (6 bases). The CDR3 contains 13 residues. Germline CDR1 is GTSNPN and CDR2 is SVGIG (reference sequence). V lost 5 bases, J lost 7 bases, and 15 bases lay in between. CDR3 DNA: TGTGCCTGGGACTACGGGAGTTCGAATGAGCAGTTCTTC. Protein product: CAWDYGSSNEQFF.